Listed below are T cell receptor beta chains from one sample, sequenced in a study of PD-1 blockade in mismatch repair-deficient tumors. Some clones are missing from TCRdb's copy, which holds only in-frame ones; the method was immunoSEQ multiplex PCR. Seen here are about 25,000 clones, about four fifths observed once, and the top ten hold 2.5% to 3%. The sample in question was PBMCs, obtained before pembrolizumab treatment. The receptors here all came from an adult with mismatch repair-deficient cancer. Each CDR3 is given with its conserved first and last residue. The D gene is left open where the match is weak. A clone size is listed for some rows: how often the clone was seen (once, few, many), or a class if it is expanded.

TRBV29-1,.,TRBD1,TRBJ2-7,CSVGTGTYEQYF,TGCAGCGTGGGGACAGGGACCTACGAGCAGTACTTC
TRBV7-2,.,.,TRBJ2-7,CASSLEADGYEQYF,TGTGCCAGCAGCTTGGAGGCTGATGGCTACGAGCAGTACTTC
TRBV27,few,.,TRBJ1-2,CASTRGQGTGYGYTF,TGTGCCAGCACACGTGGGCAGGGGACGGGCTATGGCTACACCTTC
TRBV5-1,.,TRBD1,TRBJ2-7,CASSLWDRDSNEQYF,TGCGCCAGCAGTCTTTGGGACAGGGATTCAAACGAGCAGTACTTC
TRBV29-1,few,TRBD1,TRBJ1-1,CSGGTVANTEAFF,TGCAGCGGAGGGACAGTGGCGAACACTGAAGCTTTCTTT
TRBV7-6,.,.,TRBJ1-1,CASSLASLGDTEAFF,TGTGCCAGCAGCTTAGCCTCTCTCGGAGACACTGAAGCTTTCTTT
TRBV27,once,.,TRBJ1-5,CASSLTPNQPQHF,TGTGCCAGCAGTTTAACTCCGAATCAGCCCCAGCATTTT
TRBV27,.,.,TRBJ2-7,CASSQNGGGSYEQYF,TGTGCCAGCAGTCAAAATGGAGGCGGATCCTACGAGCAGTACTTC
TRBV6-5,.,.,TRBJ2-1,CASSYSGNYNEQFF,TGTGCCAGCAGTTACAGCGGAAACTACAATGAGCAGTTCTTC
TRBV27,.,TRBD2,TRBJ2-7,CASSLREGGTYEQYF,TGTGCCAGCAGTTTACGGGAGGGCGGGACCTACGAGCAGTACTTC
TRBV14,.,TRBD2,TRBJ2-1,CASSLTLAGGYNEQFF,TGTGCCAGCAGCCTCACCTTAGCGGGGGGATACAATGAGCAGTTCTTC
TRBV19,.,.,TRBJ1-2,CASSILAGHGYTF,TGTGCCAGTAGTATCCTCGCAGGTCATGGCTACACCTTC
TRBV4-1,.,TRBD1,TRBJ2-7,CASSQAPGQVYEQYF,TGCGCCAGCAGCCAAGCCCCGGGACAGGTGTACGAGCAGTACTTC
TRBV7-8,.,TRBD2,TRBJ2-5,CASSLERLAGAKTQYF,TGTGCCAGCAGCTTAGAAAGACTAGCGGGAGCAAAGACCCAGTACTTC
TRBV5-1,.,TRBD2,TRBJ2-7,CASSDPSAGDYEQYF,TGCGCCAGCAGCGACCCTTCAGCGGGGGACTACGAGCAGTACTTC
TRBV4-1,.,TRBD2,TRBJ2-2,CATRGGDTGELFF,TGCGCCACCCGGGGGGGGGACACCGGGGAGCTGTTTTTT